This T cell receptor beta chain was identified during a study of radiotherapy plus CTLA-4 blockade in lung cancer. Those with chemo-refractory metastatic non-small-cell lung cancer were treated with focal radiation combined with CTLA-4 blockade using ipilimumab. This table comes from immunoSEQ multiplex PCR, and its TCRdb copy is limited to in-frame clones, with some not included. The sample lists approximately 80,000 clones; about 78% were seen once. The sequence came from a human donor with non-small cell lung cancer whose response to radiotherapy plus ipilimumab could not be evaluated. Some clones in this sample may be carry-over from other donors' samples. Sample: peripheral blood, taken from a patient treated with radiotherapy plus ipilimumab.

The CDR3 is CASGLQGGAEAFF. The CDR3 coding sequence is TGTGCTAGTGGTTTGCAGGGAGGGGCTGAAGCTTTCTTT. This chain joins TRBV12-5 and TRBJ1-1, with a weak D call TRBD1 (5 bases). Germline V gene sequence: CDR1 LGHNT, CDR2 FRNRAP. The CDR3 length is 13 residues. Trimming removed 2 bases at V and 6 bases at J, with 10 bases between.